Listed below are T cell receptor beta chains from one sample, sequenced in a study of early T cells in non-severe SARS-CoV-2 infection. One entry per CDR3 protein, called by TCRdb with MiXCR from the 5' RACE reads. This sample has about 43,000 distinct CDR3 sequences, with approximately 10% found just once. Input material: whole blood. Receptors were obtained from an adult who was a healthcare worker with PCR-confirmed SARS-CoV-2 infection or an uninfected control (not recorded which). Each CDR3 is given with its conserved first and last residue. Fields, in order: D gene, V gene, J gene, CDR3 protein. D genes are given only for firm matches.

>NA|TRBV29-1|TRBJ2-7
CSVEDRAGKYF
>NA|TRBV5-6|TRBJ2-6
CASRFTGANVLTF
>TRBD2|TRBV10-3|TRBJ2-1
CAIRAGGEARTYNEQFF
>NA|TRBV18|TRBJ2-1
CASSPRAGEQFF
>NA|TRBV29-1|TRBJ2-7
CSVESYDEQYF
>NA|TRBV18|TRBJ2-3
CASSTLGGETDTQYF
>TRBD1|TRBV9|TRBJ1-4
CASSGRDSYEKLFF
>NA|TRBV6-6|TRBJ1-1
CASSYQDSEAFF
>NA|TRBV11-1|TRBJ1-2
CASRGGFSYGYTF
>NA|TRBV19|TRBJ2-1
CASSSKGSYNEQFF
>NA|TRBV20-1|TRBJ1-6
CSARAGGNSYNSPLHF
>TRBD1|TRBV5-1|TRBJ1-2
CASRPGDRESYGYTF
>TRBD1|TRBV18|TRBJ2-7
CASSQVRDSSYEQYF
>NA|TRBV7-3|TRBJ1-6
CASSRGARRSPLHF
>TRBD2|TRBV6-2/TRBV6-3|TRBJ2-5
CASTTPTSGKETQYF
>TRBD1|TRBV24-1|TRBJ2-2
CATSDPGQGRAGELFF
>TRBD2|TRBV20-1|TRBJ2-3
CSAQGLAGSRDTQYF
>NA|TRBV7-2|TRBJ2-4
CASSLGRIGSDVQYF
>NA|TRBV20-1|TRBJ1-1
CSTDRLNTEAFF
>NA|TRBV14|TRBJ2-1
CASSRSANYNEQFF
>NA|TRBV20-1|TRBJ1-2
CSATDSSSSGYTF